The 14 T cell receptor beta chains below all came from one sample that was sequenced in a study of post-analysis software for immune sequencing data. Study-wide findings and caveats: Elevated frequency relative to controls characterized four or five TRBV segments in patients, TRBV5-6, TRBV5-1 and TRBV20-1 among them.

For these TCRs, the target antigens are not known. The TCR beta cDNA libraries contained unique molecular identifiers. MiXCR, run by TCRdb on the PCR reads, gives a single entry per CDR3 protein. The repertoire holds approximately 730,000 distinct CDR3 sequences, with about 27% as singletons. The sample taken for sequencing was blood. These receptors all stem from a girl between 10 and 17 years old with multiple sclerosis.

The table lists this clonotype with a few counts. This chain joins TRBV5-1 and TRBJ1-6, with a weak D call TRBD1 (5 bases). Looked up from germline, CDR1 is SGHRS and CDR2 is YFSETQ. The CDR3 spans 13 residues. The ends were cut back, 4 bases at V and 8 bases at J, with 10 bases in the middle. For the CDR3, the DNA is TGCGCCAGCAGCCTGGGGCGGGATTCACCCCTCCACTTT. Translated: CASSLGRDSPLHF.

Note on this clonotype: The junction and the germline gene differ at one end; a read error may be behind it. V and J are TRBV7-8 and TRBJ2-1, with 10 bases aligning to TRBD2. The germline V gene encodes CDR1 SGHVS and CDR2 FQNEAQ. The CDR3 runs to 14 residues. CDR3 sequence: CACSWGLARGSEFF. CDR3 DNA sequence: TGTGCCTGCAGCTGGGGACTAGCGAGAGGCTCCGAGTTCTTC.

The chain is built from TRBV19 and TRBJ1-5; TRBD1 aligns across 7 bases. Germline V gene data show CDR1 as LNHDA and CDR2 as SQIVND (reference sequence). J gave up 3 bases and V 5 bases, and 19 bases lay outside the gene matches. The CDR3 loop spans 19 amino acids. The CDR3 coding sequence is TGTGCCAGTAGTCGAGCTATCACAGGGGAAGCGCGCGTCAATCAGCCCCAGCATTTT. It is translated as CASSRAITGEARVNQPQHF.

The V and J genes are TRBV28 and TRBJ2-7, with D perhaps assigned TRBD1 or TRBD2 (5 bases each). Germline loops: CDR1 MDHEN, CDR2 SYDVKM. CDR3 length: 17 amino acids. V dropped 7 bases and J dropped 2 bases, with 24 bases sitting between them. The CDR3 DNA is TGTGCCAGCAATCCAACGCTCGGGACCCAGATGACCTACGAGCAGTACTTC. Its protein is CASNPTLGTQMTYEQYF. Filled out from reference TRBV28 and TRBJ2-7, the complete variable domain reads DVKVTQSSRYLVKRTGEKVFLECVQDMDHENMFWYRQDPGLGLRLIYFSYDVKMKEKGDIPEGYSVSREKKERFSLILESASTNQTSMYLCASNPTLGTQMTYEQYFGPGTRLTVT.

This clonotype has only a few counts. The CDR3 region has the DNA TGCAGTGCGCAGACAGTCGGCGAAAAACTGTTTTTT. It encodes CSAQTVGEKLFF. The V and J genes are TRBV20-1 and TRBJ1-4, with D tentatively TRBD1 (5 bases). Per germline, CDR1 DFQATT and CDR2 SNEGSKA (reference sequence). The V and J ends lost 6 bases and 8 bases respectively, with 13 bases between them. The CDR3 is 12 amino acids.

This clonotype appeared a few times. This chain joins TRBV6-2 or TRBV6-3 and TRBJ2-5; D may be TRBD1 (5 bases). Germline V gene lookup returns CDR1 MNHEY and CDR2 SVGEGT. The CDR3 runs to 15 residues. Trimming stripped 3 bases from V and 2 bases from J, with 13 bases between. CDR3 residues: CASSYRVTDQETQYF. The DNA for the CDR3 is TGTGCCAGCAGTTATCGGGTGACAGATCAAGAGACCCAGTACTTC.

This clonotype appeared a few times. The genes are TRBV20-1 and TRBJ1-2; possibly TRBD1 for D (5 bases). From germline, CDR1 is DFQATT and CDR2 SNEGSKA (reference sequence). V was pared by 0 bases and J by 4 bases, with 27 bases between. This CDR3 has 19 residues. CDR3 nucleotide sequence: TGCAGTGCTAGAGATCCGCACAGGACCCTCCGGGGGGATCCCTATGGCTACACCTTC. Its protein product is CSARDPHRTLRGDPYGYTF.

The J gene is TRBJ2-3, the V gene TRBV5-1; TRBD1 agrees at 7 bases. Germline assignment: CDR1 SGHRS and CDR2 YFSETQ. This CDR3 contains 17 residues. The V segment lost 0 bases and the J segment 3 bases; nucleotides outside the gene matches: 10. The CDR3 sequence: CASSLAGQVQLTDTQYF. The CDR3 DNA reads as TGCGCCAGCAGCTTGGCCGGACAGGTACAACTAACAGATACGCAGTATTTT.

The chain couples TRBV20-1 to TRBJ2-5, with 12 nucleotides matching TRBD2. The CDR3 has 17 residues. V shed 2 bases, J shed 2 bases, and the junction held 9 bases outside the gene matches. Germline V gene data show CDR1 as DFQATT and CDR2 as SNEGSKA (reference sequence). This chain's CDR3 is CSARWPLAGGGQETQYF. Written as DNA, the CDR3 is TGCAGTGCTAGATGGCCTCTAGCGGGGGGGGGTCAAGAGACCCAGTACTTC.

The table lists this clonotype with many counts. The CDR3 protein is CASSYHSAESLNEQFF. CDR3 bases: TGTGCCAGCAGTTATCACTCAGCGGAGTCCCTCAATGAGCAGTTCTTC. The gene calls are TRBV6-2 or TRBV6-3 and TRBJ2-1, with a possible D match to TRBD2 (5 bases). The CDR3 spans 16 residues. Trimming removed 3 bases at V and 6 bases at J, with 18 bases between. Germline CDR1 is MNHEY and CDR2 is SVGEGT.

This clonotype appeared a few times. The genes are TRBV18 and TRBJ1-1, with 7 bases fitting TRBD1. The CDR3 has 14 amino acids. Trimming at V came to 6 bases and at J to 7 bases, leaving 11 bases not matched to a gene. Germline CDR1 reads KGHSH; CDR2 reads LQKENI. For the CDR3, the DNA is TGTGCCAGCTCGGCCAAGACAGGGTTAGGTGAAGCTTTCTTT. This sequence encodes CASSAKTGLGEAFF. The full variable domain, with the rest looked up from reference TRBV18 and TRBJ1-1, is NAGVMQNPRHLVRRRGQEARLRCSPMKGHSHVYWYRQLPEEGLKFMVYLQKENIIDESGMPKERFSAEFPKEGPSILRIQQVVRGDSAAYFCASSAKTGLGEAFFGQGTRLTVV.

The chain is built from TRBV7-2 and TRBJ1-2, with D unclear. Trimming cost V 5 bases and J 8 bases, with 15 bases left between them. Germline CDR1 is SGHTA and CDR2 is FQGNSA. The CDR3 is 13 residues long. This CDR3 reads CASSASPTAGYTF. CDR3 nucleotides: TGTGCCAGCAGCGCCTCGCCCACGGCCGGCTACACCTTC.

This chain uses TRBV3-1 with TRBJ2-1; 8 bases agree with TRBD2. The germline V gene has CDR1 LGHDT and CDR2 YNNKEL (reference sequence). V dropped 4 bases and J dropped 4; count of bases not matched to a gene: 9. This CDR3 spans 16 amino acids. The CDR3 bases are TGTGCCAGCAGCCCCAATATAGCGGGGACTTACAATGAGCAGTTCTTC. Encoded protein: CASSPNIAGTYNEQFF.

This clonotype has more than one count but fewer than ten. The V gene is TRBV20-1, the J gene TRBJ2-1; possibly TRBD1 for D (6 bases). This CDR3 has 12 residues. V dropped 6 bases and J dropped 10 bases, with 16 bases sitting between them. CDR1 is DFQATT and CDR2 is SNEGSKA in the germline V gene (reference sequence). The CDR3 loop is CSAAWGLGEQFF. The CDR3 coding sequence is TGCAGTGCAGCATGGGGGCTGGGGGAGCAGTTCTTC.